The 27 T cell receptor beta chains in this list originate from one sample, sequenced in a study of monozygotic twins with cystic fibrosis. This table comes from immunoSEQ multiplex PCR, and its TCRdb copy is limited to in-frame clones, with some not included. The profile shows around 15,000 clones, roughly nine tenths of them singletons. Sample: blood. These receptors originate from a boy between 10 and 17 years old with cystic fibrosis.

This chain connects TRBV6-5 to TRBJ1-5; 8 bases fit TRBD1. The germline gives CDR1 MNHEY, CDR2 SVGAGI. This CDR3 contains 15 residues. The ends lost 5 bases at V and 3 bases at J; junction bases unmatched: 6. CDR3 nucleotides: TGTGCCAGCAGTGCCGGGACAGGAACCAATCAGCCCCAGCATTTT. Protein: CASSAGTGTNQPQHF.

This clone was found once. J is TRBJ1-3 and V is TRBV2; D gene unclear. The V gene lost 6 bases and the J gene lost 2 bases, with 5 bases spanning the gap. The CDR3 is 12 amino acids. CDR1 and CDR2 from the germline V gene are SNHLY and FYNNEI. The CDR3 loop is CASRGPGNTIYF. The DNA of the CDR3 is TGTGCCAGCAGGGGTCCTGGAAACACCATATATTTT.

The chain combines TRBV28 with TRBJ2-7; 8 nucleotides agree with TRBD1. In germline, CDR1 is MDHEN, CDR2 SYDVKM. The CDR3 extends over 16 amino acids. Trimming removed 2 bases from V and 1 base from J; junction bases left unmatched: 7. For the CDR3, the DNA is TGTGCCAGCAGTTTAAACCCACAGGGGGTATCCTACGAGCAGTACTTC. It is translated as CASSLNPQGVSYEQYF.

V is TRBV6-5 and J is TRBJ2-2; no clear D. The V end lost 4 bases, the J end lost 6 bases, and 6 bases lay between the germline ends. In germline, CDR1 is MNHEY, CDR2 SVGAGI. The CDR3 is made up of 12 amino acids. CDR3 region: CASSSPPGELFF. The CDR3, as DNA: TGTGCCAGCAGTTCCCCGCCCGGGGAGCTGTTTTTT.

This chain connects TRBV4-1 to TRBJ1-6; D is undetermined. The germline V gene has CDR1 MGHRA and CDR2 YSYEKL. The CDR3 is 13 amino acids. V was shortened by 2 bases and J by 11 bases, with 10 bases between the two germline ends. In DNA, the CDR3 is TGCGCCAGCAGCCAAAGAAGGGAAGCACCCCTCCACTTT. Amino acids: CASSQRREAPLHF.

The chain carries TRBV2 and TRBJ2-1; D is undetermined. V gave up 6 bases and J gave up 0 bases, with 12 bases separating them. The CDR3 covers 15 residues. The V gene's germline CDR1 is SNHLY and CDR2 FYNNEI. Here the CDR3 DNA reads TGTGCCAGCAGCGAGGATCGGGTCTCCTACAATGAGCAGTTCTTC. Translated: CASSEDRVSYNEQFF.

The chain uses TRBV23-1 and TRBJ1-2, with a possible D match to TRBD1 (6 bases). TRBV23-1 has ORF status, its function being uncertain. With 7 bases removed from V and 7 bases from J, the gap between germline ends came to 22 bases. The CDR3 is made up of 15 amino acids. CDR3 sequence: CASITSLGADSGYTF. The CDR3 coding sequence is TGCGCCAGCATTACCAGTTTGGGGGCGGACTCTGGCTACACCTTC.

The chain has TRBV27 and TRBJ1-1; tentative D call: TRBD1 (6 bases). The germline V gene encodes CDR1 MNHEY and CDR2 SMNVEV (reference sequence). This CDR3 is 15 amino acids long. V shed 4 bases and J shed 3 bases, with 15 bases lying between them. The DNA of the CDR3 is TGTGCCAGCAGTTCAGCAGGGGCAGGTGACACTGAAGCTTTCTTT. Translation: CASSSAGAGDTEAFF.

In its sample, this clone was seen a few times. The chain carries TRBV9 and TRBJ1-6; D is ambiguous. CDR3 length: 13 amino acids. V lost 3 bases, J lost 7 bases, and 8 bases lay in between. Germline V gene lookup returns CDR1 SGDLS and CDR2 YYNGEE. CDR3: CASSERVNSPLHF. The CDR3 DNA follows: TGTGCCAGCAGCGAGCGGGTCAATTCACCCCTCCACTTT.

This chain connects TRBV7-8 to TRBJ2-2, with TRBD1 matching over 12 bases. V shed 5 bases and J 5 bases; nucleotides not matched to a gene: 6. This CDR3 is built from 16 residues. Germline V gives CDR1 SGHVS, CDR2 FQNEAQ. CDR3 protein: CASSRDRGHLTGELFF. In DNA form, the CDR3 reads TGTGCCAGCAGCCGGGACAGGGGGCATCTTACCGGGGAGCTGTTTTTT.

The V gene is TRBV5-1, the J gene TRBJ2-7; 9 positions agree with TRBD1. Germline V gene data show CDR1 as SGHRS and CDR2 as YFSETQ. V trimming: 0 bases; J trimming: 7 bases; junction bases outside the gene matches: 8. The CDR3 has 15 residues. This chain's CDR3 is CASSLGQGGQMEQYF. CDR3 DNA sequence: TGCGCCAGCAGCTTGGGACAGGGGGGACAGATGGAGCAGTACTTC.

The rearrangement joins TRBV5-8 to TRBJ1-5, with D uncertain. The CDR3 extends over 12 amino acids. CDR1 is SGHTS and CDR2 is YDEGEE in the germline V gene. V was cut by 7 bases and J by 2 bases, with 7 bases left in between. The CDR3, as DNA: TGTGCCAGCGGCAGTGGCAATCAGCCCCAGCATTTT. This translates into CASGSGNQPQHF.

The sample holds a few counts of this clone. The J gene is TRBJ1-1, the V gene TRBV4-1; possibly TRBD1 for D (5 bases). The CDR3 sequence is 15 residues long. Germline values: CDR1 MGHRA, CDR2 YSYEKL. V gave up 0 bases and J gave up 5 bases, with 13 bases separating them. Here the CDR3 DNA reads TGCGCCAGCAGCCAAGATCCGACAGTTCTAACTGAAGCTTTCTTT. This translates into CASSQDPTVLTEAFF.

This rearrangement joins TRBV4-1 to TRBJ2-1; D is perhaps TRBD2 (6 bases). This CDR3 has 13 residues. Germline loops: CDR1 MGHRA, CDR2 YSYEKL. V shed 4 bases and J shed 10 bases, with 14 bases lying between them. DNA of the CDR3: TGCGCCAGCAGCCCGTACTTCGGAGGGGAGCAGTTCTTC. Translated, it gives CASSPYFGGEQFF.

V and J are TRBV7-8 and TRBJ2-3, with D possibly matching TRBD2 (6 bases). V lost 5 bases and J lost 0, with 12 bases in between. Germline V gives CDR1 SGHVS, CDR2 FQNEAQ. This CDR3 region has 15 residues. CDR3 region: CASSISGSSTDTQYF. Here the CDR3 DNA reads TGTGCCAGCAGCATTAGCGGCTCTAGCACAGATACGCAGTATTTT.

This clone was picked up a small number of times. The V and J genes are TRBV5-4 and TRBJ2-3; D gene uncertain. Per the germline V gene, CDR1 is SGHNT and CDR2 is YYREEE (reference sequence). The V end lost 0 bases, the J end lost 2 bases, and 7 bases lay between the germline ends. The CDR3 is 14 amino acids. CDR3: CASSLEPTTDTQYF. CDR3 bases: TGTGCCAGCAGCTTGGAGCCTACCACAGATACGCAGTATTTT.

This chain joins TRBV28 and TRBJ1-2, with D perhaps matching TRBD1 (5 bases). The V and J ends lost 3 bases and 2 bases respectively, with 10 bases between them. Germline V gene lookup returns CDR1 MDHEN and CDR2 SYDVKM. This CDR3 is 14 amino acids long. The CDR3 loop reads CASSFIGDNYGYTF. CDR3 bases: TGTGCCAGCAGTTTCATTGGGGACAACTATGGCTACACCTTC.

The rearrangement joins TRBV9 to TRBJ2-7, with D perhaps matching TRBD1 (7 bases). CDR3 length: 15 residues. Trimming cost V 4 bases and J 2 bases, with 16 bases left between them. In germline, CDR1 is SGDLS, CDR2 YYNGEE. The CDR3 DNA reads as TGTGCCAGCAGCCCCCGGACAGGAGGGGCCTACGAGCAGTACTTC. Translating it yields CASSPRTGGAYEQYF.

In this sample, this clone turned up once. The chain is built from TRBV18 and TRBJ2-2, with 9 positions matching TRBD2. The CDR3 runs to 16 residues. CDR1 and CDR2 (germline): KGHSH, LQKENI. The V segment lost 4 bases and the J segment 0 bases; nucleotides outside the gene matches: 3. CDR3 loop: CASSQGLASNTGELFF. The CDR3 nucleotides read TGTGCCAGCTCACAGGGACTAGCTTCGAACACCGGGGAGCTGTTTTTT.

This clone was observed once. V gene TRBV7-6 combines with J gene TRBJ2-7; 14 nucleotides align to TRBD2. The CDR3 spans 18 residues. V trimming: 4 bases; J trimming: 0 bases; junction bases outside the gene matches: 8. Per the germline V gene, CDR1 is SGHVS and CDR2 is FNYEAQ. The CDR3 nucleotides are TGTGCCAGCAGCTCGGTGACTAGCGGGGGGGAAAACTCCTACGAGCAGTACTTC. It yields the protein CASSSVTSGGENSYEQYF.

This sequence joins TRBV7-9 and TRBJ1-4; D gene unclear. Germline assignment: CDR1 SEHNR and CDR2 FQNEAQ (reference sequence). The CDR3 loop spans 15 amino acids. V was clipped by 5 bases and J by 8 bases, with 18 bases between them. The CDR3 DNA reads as TGTGCCAGCAGCCCCTCCCTGGGGATAGGAGAAAAACTGTTTTTT. As protein: CASSPSLGIGEKLFF. The variable domain in full, completed from reference TRBV7-9 and TRBJ1-4, reads DTGVSQNPRHKITKRGQNVTFRCDPISEHNRLYWYRQTLGQGPEFLTYFQNEAQLEKSRLLSDRFSAERPKGSFSTLEIQRTEQGDSAMYLCASSPSLGIGEKLFFGSGTQLSVL.

The chain is built from TRBV2 and TRBJ1-2; maybe TRBD1 (5 bases). CDR3 length equals 12 residues. The V end lost 4 bases, the J end lost 6 bases, and 9 bases lay between the germline ends. The V gene's germline CDR1 is SNHLY and CDR2 FYNNEI. CDR3 sequence: CASSAGLNGYTF. CDR3 nucleotides: TGTGCCAGCAGTGCGGGACTAAATGGCTACACCTTC.

The chain employs TRBV30 and TRBJ1-4; 7 bases map to TRBD1. The germline CDR1 and CDR2 sequences are GTSNPN and SVGIG (reference sequence). The CDR3 loop spans 14 amino acids. With 3 bases clipped from V and 0 bases from J, the junction kept 1 base outside the gene matches. CDR3 amino acids: CAWRGTATNEKLFF. The CDR3 nucleotides read TGTGCCTGGAGGGGGACAGCAACTAATGAAAAACTGTTTTTT.

This clone was counted a few times. V and J are TRBV11-2 and TRBJ2-1, with 7 bases matching TRBD1. CDR1 and CDR2 (germline): SGHAT, FQNNGV. The junction had 5 bases not matched to a gene; V was cut back by 1 base and J by 8 bases. The CDR3 has 14 amino acids. This CDR3 is CASSLGRGQDEQFF. The CDR3 DNA follows: TGTGCCAGCAGCTTAGGTAGGGGGCAGGATGAGCAGTTCTTC.

This sequence joins TRBV7-6 and TRBJ1-2; tentative D call: TRBD1 (6 bases). The CDR3 length is 20 residues. The germline gives CDR1 SGHVS, CDR2 FNYEAQ. V gave up 1 base and J gave up 0 bases, with 24 bases separating them. Here the CDR3 DNA reads TGTGCCAGCAGCTTAGTCCCCTTCCTTGACAGGAGGCAAGCTAACTATGGCTACACCTTC. Amino acid sequence: CASSLVPFLDRRQANYGYTF.

A single count supports this clone. This rearrangement joins TRBV21-1 to TRBJ2-5; the D segment call TRBD1 is taken from the table without a DNA check. TRBV21-1 is a recognized pseudogene. This CDR3 is built from 15 residues. CDR3 in amino acids: CASSPPGTGKETQYF. The CDR3 DNA reads TGTGCCAGCAGCCCCCCCGGGACAGGAAAAGAGACCCAGTACTTC.

The rearrangement links TRBV10-3 to TRBJ1-2; no firm D call. Trimming removed 9 bases from V and 1 base from J, with 12 bases in between. Germline V gives CDR1 ENHRY, CDR2 SYGVKD. CDR3 length equals 13 residues. The CDR3 spells CAMRGSVNYGYTF. In nucleotides, the CDR3 is TGTGCCATGCGTGGAAGTGTTAACTATGGCTACACCTTC.